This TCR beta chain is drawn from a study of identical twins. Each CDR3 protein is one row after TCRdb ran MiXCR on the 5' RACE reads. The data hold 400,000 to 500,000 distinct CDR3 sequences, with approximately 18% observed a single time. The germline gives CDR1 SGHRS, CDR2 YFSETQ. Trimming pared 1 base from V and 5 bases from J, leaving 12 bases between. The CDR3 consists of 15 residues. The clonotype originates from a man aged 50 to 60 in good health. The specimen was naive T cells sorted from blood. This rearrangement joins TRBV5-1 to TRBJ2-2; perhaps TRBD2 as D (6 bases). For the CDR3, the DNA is TGCGCCAGCAGCTTGTCCCTAGCGCCTACCGGGGAGCTGTTTTTT. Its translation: CASSLSLAPTGELFF.